What follows are 10 T cell receptor beta chains derived from one specimen sequenced in a study of T cells of healthy individuals listed by TCRdb under 2018. Library preparation employed 5' RACE. Sequencing was performed on an Illumina MiSeq. The public reads were run again by TCRdb, first through fastp at Q25 and then through MiXCR, and only productive beta chains were kept. Rows are unified per CDR3 protein, each entry keeping the most common DNA and genes. The sample includes about 41,000 distinct CDR3 sequences, with about 4.5% observed a single time. The top ten clonotypes cover 9.2% of the sample. The source is a human donor in good health.

The gene calls are TRBV7-2 and TRBJ2-1, with 13 bases that match TRBD2. V shed 8 bases and J 9 bases; nucleotides not matched to a gene: 10. CDR3 length: 15 residues. Per germline, CDR1 SGHTA and CDR2 FQGNSA. For the CDR3, the DNA is TGTGCCAGCGGGGGACCGGGACTAGCGGGATCTGAGCAGTTCTTC. It is translated as CASGGPGLAGSEQFF.

This clonotype was recorded many times. The chain recombines TRBV11-3 with TRBJ2-1; TRBD2 agrees at 7 bases. CDR1 and CDR2 from the germline V gene are SGHNT and YENEEA. The CDR3 runs 12 residues. V shed 5 bases and J 15 bases; nucleotides not matched to a gene: 10. The CDR3 sequence is CASSRAGGSPFF. CDR3 DNA: TGTGCCAGCAGCCGTGCGGGCGGGAGCCCGTTCTTC.

V usage is TRBV7-2 and J usage is TRBJ1-5, with a weak D call TRBD1 (5 bases). The CDR3 is made up of 13 amino acids. Trimming cost V 5 bases and J 9 bases, with 14 bases left between them. Germline CDR1 SGHTA, CDR2 FQGNSA. In DNA form, the CDR3 reads TGTGCCAGCAGCCCCGGGGCTCTGCGGCCCCAGCATTTT. Translated: CASSPGALRPQHF.

The table lists this clonotype with many counts. The chain has TRBV4-3 and TRBJ2-1; TRBD1 agrees at 10 bases. V was pared by 0 bases and J by 4 bases, with 24 bases of the junction left unmatched. The CDR3 totals 23 residues. In germline, CDR1 is LGHNA, CDR2 YSLEER. In DNA form, the CDR3 reads TGCGCCAGCAGCCAAGATCTTCATCGCGAGGGACAGGGGACCAGACGGGAATACAATGAGCAGTTCTTC. Its protein product is CASSQDLHREGQGTRREYNEQFF.

At least ten counts were recorded for this clonotype. This chain connects TRBV5-1 to TRBJ2-1; D remains ambiguous. Germline CDR1 reads SGHRS; CDR2 reads YFSETQ. V lost 4 bases and J 5 bases, leaving 4 bases between the germline ends. The CDR3 length is 11 residues. Written as DNA, the CDR3 is TGCGCCAGCAGCGAAAACAATGAGCAGTTCTTC. Translating it yields CASSENNEQFF.

This chain uses TRBV19 with TRBJ1-1; D is undetermined. Germline V gene sequence: CDR1 LNHDA, CDR2 SQIVND (reference sequence). CDR3 length equals 15 residues. Trimming pared 7 bases from V and 0 bases from J, leaving 15 bases between. The CDR3 here is CASTPPGRLNTEAFF. For the CDR3, the DNA is TGTGCCAGTACCCCCCCCGGGAGATTGAACACTGAAGCTTTCTTT.

The sample holds many counts of this clonotype. The V gene is TRBV12-3 or TRBV12-4, the J gene TRBJ1-1, with D tentatively TRBD1 (5 bases). Trimming took off 3 bases at V and 4 bases at J, with 12 bases between the two ends. This CDR3 has 14 amino acids. This CDR3 reads CASSFLGVATEAFF. In DNA form, the CDR3 reads TGTGCCAGCAGTTTTCTGGGGGTGGCCACTGAAGCTTTCTTT.

This clonotype was counted at least ten times. This chain links TRBV6-6 with TRBJ1-2; D unresolved. Germline CDR1 MNHNY, CDR2 SVGAGI (reference sequence). This CDR3 is 13 amino acids long. Deletions cut 2 bases from V and 10 bases from J, with 14 bases between. The CDR3 protein is CASSYGLGQTYTF. The CDR3 region has the DNA TGTGCCAGCAGTTACGGTTTGGGTCAGACCTACACCTTC.

This clonotype was detected many times. The rearrangement joins TRBV21-1 to TRBJ1-2. TRBV21-1 counts as a pseudogene. The CDR3 extends over 14 amino acids. The CDR3 DNA sequence: TGTGCCAGCAGCAAACGTCCTAGATCCTATGGCTACACCTTC. Protein product: CASSKRPRSYGYTF.

Concerning this clonotype itself: This may arise from a read error, as a much more abundant clone is one base away. This rearrangement joins TRBV6-5 to TRBJ2-7, with D unclear. The CDR3 runs 13 residues. Deletions cut 7 bases from V and 6 bases from J, with 16 bases between. The germline V gene encodes CDR1 MNHEY and CDR2 SVGAGI. DNA for the CDR3: TGTGCCAGCACCAACGAGCTGGGCGTCGAGCAGTACTTC. This codes for CASTNELGVEQYF.